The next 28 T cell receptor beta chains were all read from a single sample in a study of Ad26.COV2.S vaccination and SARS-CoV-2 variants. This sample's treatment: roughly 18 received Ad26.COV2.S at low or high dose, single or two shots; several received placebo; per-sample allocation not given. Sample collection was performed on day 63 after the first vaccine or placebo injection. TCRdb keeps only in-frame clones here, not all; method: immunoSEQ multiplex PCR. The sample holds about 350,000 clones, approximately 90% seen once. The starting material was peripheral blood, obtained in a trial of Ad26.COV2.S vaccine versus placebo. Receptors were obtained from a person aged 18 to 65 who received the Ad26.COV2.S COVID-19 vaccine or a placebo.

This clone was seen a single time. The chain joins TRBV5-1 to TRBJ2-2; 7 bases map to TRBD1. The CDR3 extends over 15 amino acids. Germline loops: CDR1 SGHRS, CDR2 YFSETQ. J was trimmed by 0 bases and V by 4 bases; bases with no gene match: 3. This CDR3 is CASSADRSNTGELFF. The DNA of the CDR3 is TGCGCCAGCAGCGCGGACAGGTCGAACACCGGGGAGCTGTTTTTT.

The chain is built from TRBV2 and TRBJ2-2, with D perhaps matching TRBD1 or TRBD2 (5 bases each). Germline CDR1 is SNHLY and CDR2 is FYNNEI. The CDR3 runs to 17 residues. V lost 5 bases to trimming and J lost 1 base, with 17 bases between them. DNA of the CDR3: TGTGCCAGCAGTCTTACCGGGACGGGGATGAACACCGGGGAGCTGTTTTTT. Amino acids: CASSLTGTGMNTGELFF. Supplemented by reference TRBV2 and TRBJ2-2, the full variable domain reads EPEVTQTPSHQVTQMGQEVILRCVPISNHLYFYWYRQILGQKVEFLVSFYNNEISEKSEIFDDQFSVERPDGSNFTLKIRSTKLEDSAMYFCASSLTGTGMNTGELFFGEGSRLTVL.

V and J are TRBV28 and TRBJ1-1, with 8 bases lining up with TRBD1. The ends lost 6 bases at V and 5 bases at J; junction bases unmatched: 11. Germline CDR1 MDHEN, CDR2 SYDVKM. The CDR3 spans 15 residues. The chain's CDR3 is CASSPRTGRATEAFF. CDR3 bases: TGTGCCAGCAGCCCTCGGACAGGGAGGGCGACTGAAGCTTTCTTT.

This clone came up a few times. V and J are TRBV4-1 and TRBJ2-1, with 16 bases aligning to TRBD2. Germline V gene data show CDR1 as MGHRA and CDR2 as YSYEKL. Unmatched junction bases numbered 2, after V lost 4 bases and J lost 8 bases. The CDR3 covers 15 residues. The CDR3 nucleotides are TGCGCCAGCAGCCCGGGACTAGCGGGAGGGGATGAGCAGTTCTTC. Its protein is CASSPGLAGGDEQFF.

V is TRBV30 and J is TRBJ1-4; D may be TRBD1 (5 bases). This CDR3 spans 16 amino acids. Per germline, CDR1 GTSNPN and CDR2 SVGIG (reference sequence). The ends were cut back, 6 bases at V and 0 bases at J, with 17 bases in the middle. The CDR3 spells CACQTPKGTTNEKLFF. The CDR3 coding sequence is TGTGCCTGCCAAACCCCAAAGGGGACAACTAATGAAAAACTGTTTTTT. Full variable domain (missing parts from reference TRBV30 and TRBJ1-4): SQTIHQWPATLVQPVGSPLSLECTVEGTSNPNLYWYRQAAGRGLQLLFYSVGIGQISSEVPQNLSASRPQDRQFILSSKKLLLSDSGFYLCACQTPKGTTNEKLFFGSGTQLSVL.

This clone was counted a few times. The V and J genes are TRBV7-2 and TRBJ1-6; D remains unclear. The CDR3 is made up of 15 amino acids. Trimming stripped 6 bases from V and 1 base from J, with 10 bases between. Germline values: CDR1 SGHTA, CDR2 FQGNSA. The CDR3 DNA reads TGTGCCAGCAGTCTTATACGGTCCTATAATTCACCCCTCCACTTT. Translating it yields CASSLIRSYNSPLHF.

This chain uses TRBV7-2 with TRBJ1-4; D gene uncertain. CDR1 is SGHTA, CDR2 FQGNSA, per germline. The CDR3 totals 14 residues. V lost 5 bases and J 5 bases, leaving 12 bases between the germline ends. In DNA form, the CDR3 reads TGTGCCAGCAGCATAGAGGCAGGCAATGAAAAACTGTTTTTT. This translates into CASSIEAGNEKLFF.

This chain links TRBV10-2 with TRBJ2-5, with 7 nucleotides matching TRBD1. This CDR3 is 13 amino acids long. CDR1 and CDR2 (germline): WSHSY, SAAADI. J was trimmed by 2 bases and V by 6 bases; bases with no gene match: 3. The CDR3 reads CASRGTVQETQYF. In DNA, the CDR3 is TGCGCCAGCAGAGGGACAGTTCAAGAGACCCAGTACTTC.

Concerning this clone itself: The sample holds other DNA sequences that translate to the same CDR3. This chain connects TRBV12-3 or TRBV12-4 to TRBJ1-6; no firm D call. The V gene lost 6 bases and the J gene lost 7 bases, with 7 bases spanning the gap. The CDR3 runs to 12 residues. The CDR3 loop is CASSPGNSPLHF. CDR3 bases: TGTGCCAGCAGCCCGGGGAATTCACCCCTCCACTTT.

The DNA for the CDR3 is TGTGCCAGCAGCCAAGATCGAGGGTTAGAAGGACGGGACTATGGCTACACCTTC. Its translation: CASSQDRGLEGRDYGYTF. The V gene is TRBV3-1 (or the pseudogene TRBV3-2), the J gene TRBJ1-2; D is unclear. Trimming removed 0 bases at V and 3 bases at J, with 20 bases between. CDR3 size: 18 residues. Per germline, CDR1 LGHDT and CDR2 YNNKEL (reference sequence).

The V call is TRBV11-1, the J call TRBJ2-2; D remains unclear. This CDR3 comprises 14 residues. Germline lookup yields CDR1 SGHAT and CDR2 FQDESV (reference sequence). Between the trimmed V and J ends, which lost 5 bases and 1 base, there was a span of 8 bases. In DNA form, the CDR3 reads TGTGCCAGCAGCCCCCTATTGAACACCGGGGAGCTGTTTTTT. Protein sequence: CASSPLLNTGELFF.

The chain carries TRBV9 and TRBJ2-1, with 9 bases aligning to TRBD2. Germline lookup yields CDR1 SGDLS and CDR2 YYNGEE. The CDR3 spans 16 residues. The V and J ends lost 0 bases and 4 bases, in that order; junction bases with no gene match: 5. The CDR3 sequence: CASSVGASGMYNEQFF. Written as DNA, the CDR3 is TGTGCCAGCAGCGTAGGGGCTAGCGGGATGTACAATGAGCAGTTCTTC. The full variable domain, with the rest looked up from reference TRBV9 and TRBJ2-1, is DSGVTQTPKHLITATGQRVTLRCSPRSGDLSVYWYQQSLDQGLQFLIQYYNGEERAKGNILERFSAQQFPDLHSELNLSSLELGDSALYFCASSVGASGMYNEQFFGPGTRLTVL.

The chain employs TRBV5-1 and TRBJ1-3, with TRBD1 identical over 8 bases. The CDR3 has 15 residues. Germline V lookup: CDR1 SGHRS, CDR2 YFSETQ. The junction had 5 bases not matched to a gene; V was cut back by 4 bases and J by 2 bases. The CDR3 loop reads CASSGTTGAGNTIYF. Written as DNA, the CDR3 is TGCGCCAGCAGCGGAACGACAGGGGCTGGAAACACCATATATTTT. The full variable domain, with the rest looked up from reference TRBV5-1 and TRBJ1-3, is KAGVTQTPRYLIKTRGQQVTLSCSPISGHRSVSWYQQTPGQGLQFLFEYFSETQRNKGNFPGRFSGRQFSNSRSEMNVSTLELGDSALYLCASSGTTGAGNTIYFGEGSWLTVV.

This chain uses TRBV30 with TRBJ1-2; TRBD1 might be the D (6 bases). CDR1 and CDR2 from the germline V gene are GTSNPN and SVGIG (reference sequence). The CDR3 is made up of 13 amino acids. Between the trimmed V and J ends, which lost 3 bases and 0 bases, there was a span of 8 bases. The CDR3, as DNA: TGTGCCTGGAGAAGGGGGTCTAACTATGGCTACACCTTC. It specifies CAWRRGSNYGYTF. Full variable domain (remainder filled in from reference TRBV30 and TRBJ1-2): SQTIHQWPATLVQPVGSPLSLECTVEGTSNPNLYWYRQAAGRGLQLLFYSVGIGQISSEVPQNLSASRPQDRQFILSSKKLLLSDSGFYLCAWRRGSNYGYTFGSGTRLTVV.

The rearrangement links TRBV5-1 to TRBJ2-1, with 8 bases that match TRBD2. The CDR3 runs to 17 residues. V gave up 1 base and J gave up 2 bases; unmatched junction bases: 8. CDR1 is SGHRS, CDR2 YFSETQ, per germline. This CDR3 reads CASSLYPSGYPYNEQFF. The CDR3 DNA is TGCGCCAGCAGCTTGTATCCTAGCGGGTACCCCTACAATGAGCAGTTCTTC.

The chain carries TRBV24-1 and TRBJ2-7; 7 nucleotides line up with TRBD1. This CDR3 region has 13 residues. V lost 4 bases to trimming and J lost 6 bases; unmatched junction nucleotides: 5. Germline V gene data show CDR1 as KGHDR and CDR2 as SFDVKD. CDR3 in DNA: TGTGCCACCAGTGAGACAGGGCGACGCGAGCAGTACTTC. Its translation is CATSETGRREQYF.

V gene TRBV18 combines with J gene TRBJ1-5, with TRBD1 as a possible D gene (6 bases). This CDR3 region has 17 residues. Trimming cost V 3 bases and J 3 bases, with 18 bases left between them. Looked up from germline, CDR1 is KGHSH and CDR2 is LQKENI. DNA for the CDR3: TGTGCCAGCTCACCCGCGTTCAGGGGACGGGACAATCAGCCCCAGCATTTT. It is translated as CASSPAFRGRDNQPQHF.

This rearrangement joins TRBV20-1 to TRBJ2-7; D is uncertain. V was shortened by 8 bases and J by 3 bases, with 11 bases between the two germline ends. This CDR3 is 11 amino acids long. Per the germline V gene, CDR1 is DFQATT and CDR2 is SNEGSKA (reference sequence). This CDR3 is CSFLLDYEQYF. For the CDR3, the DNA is TGCAGTTTCTTACTGGACTACGAGCAGTACTTC.

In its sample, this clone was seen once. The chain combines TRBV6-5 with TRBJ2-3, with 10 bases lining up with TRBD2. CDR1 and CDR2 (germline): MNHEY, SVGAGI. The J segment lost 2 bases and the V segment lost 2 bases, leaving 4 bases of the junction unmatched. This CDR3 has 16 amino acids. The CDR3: CASSYLSGGATDTQYF. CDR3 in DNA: TGTGCCAGCAGTTACCTCAGCGGGGGGGCCACAGATACGCAGTATTTT.

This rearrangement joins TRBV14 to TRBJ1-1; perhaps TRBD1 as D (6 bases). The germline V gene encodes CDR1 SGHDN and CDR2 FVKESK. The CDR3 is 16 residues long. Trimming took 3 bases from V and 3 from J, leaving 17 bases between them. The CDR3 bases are TGTGCCAGCAGCCACGTCTCCTGGGGGCTGGACACTGAAGCTTTCTTT. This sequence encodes CASSHVSWGLDTEAFF.

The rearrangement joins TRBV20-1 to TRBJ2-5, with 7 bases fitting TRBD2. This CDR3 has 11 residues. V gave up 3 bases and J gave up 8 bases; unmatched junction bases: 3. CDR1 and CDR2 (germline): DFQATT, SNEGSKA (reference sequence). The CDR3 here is CSASGGTTQYF. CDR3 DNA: TGCAGTGCTAGCGGGGGGACTACCCAGTACTTC.

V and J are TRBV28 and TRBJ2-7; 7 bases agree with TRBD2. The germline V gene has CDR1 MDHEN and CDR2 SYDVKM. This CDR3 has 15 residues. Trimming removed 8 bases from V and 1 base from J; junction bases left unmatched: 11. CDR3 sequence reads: CASDPGGELSYEQYF. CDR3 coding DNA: TGTGCCAGCGACCCTGGGGGGGAGTTATCCTACGAGCAGTACTTC.

The CDR3 bases are TGTGCCAGTAGTATGGGAACTAGCGGGCAAAACAATGAGCAGTTCTTC. Translation: CASSMGTSGQNNEQFF. The chain employs TRBV19 and TRBJ2-1; 9 nucleotides align to TRBD2. The CDR3 covers 16 residues. The germline V gene encodes CDR1 LNHDA and CDR2 SQIVND (reference sequence). The V segment lost 3 bases and the J segment 5 bases; nucleotides outside the gene matches: 8.

CDR3: CASSPGQEFGYTF. The CDR3 nucleotides read TGTGCCAGCAGCCCGGGACAGGAATTTGGCTACACCTTC. This chain joins TRBV3-1 (or the pseudogene TRBV3-2) and TRBJ1-2; TRBD1 matches 8 bases. The trim removed 4 bases at V and 7 bases at J, leaving 5 bases unmatched. Germline-derived CDR1 and CDR2 are LGHDT and YNNKEL (reference sequence). This CDR3 has 13 residues.

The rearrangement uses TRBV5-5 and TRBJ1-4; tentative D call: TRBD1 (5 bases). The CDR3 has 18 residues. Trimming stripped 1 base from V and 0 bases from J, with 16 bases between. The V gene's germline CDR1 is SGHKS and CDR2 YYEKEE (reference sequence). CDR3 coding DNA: TGTGCCAGCAGCTTGAGGGCCCCCAGGGATGCAACTAATGAAAAACTGTTTTTT. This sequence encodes CASSLRAPRDATNEKLFF.

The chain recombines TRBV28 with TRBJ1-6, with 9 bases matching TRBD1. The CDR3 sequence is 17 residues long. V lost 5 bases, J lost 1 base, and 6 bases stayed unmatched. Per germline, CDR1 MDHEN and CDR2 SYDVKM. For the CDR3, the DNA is TGTGCCAGCAGTGGATCGGACAGGGGATCCTATAATTCACCCCTCCACTTT. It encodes CASSGSDRGSYNSPLHF.

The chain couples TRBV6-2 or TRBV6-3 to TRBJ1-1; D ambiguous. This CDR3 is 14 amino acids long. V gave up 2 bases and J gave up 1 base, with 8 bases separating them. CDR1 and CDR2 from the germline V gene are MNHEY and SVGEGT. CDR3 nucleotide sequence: TGTGCCAGCAGTTACACATCGTCGAACACTGAAGCTTTCTTT. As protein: CASSYTSSNTEAFF.

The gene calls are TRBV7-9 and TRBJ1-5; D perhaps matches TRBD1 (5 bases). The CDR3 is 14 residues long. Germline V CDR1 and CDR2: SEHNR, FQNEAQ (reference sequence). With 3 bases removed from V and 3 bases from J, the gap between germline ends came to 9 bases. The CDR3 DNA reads TGTGCCAGCAGCTTGGGGGGTCCCAATCAGCCCCAGCATTTT. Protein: CASSLGGPNQPQHF.